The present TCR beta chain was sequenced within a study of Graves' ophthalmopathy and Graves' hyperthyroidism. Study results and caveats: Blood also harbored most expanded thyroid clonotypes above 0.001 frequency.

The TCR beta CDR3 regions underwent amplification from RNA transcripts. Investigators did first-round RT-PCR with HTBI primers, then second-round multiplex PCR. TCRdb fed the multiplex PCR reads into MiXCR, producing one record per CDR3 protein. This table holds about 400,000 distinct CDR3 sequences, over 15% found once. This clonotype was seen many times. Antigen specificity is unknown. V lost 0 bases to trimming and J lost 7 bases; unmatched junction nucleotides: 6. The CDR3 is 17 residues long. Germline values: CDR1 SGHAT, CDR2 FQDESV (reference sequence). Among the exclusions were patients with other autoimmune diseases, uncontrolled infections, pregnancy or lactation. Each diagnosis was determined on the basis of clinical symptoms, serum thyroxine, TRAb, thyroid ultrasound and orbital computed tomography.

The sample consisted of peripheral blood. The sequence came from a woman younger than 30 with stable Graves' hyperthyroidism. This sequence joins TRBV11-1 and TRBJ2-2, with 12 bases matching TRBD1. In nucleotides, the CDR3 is TGTGCCAGCAGCTTAGCTTGGGACAGGGGGCGCGGCGGGGAGCTGTTTTTT. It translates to CASSLAWDRGRGGELFF.